These 15 T cell receptor beta chains were all obtained from the same sample, sequenced in a study of T-cell reconstitution after alpha-beta-depleted transplantation in children. Unique molecular identifiers tagged the TCRbeta library. Each CDR3 protein is one row after TCRdb ran MiXCR on the PCR reads. The table lists a few hundred thousand distinct CDR3 sequences, about a tenth of them singletons. The specimen was PBMCs from the stem cell graft donor, collected from the stem cell graft. The receptor set was obtained from a human donor who donated a stem cell graft to a child with acute myeloid leukemia.

This clonotype has more than one count but fewer than ten. V is TRBV4-3 and J is TRBJ1-4; tentative D call: TRBD1 (6 bases). Trimming took off 3 bases at V and 3 bases at J, with 8 bases between the two ends. This CDR3 is built from 14 residues. Germline V CDR1 and CDR2: LGHNA, YSLEER. CDR3 region: CASSQEGANEKLFF. The CDR3 nucleotides are TGCGCCAGCAGCCAGGAGGGGGCTAATGAAAAACTGTTTTTT.

V and J are TRBV6-2 or TRBV6-3 and TRBJ2-1; D ambiguous. CDR3 length: 13 amino acids. V was pared by 0 bases and J by 7 bases, with 7 bases between. Germline CDR1 reads MNHEY; CDR2 reads SVGEGT. CDR3 sequence reads: CASSYSIGNEQFF. CDR3 DNA: TGTGCCAGCAGTTACTCGATTGGTAATGAGCAGTTCTTC.

J is TRBJ1-1 and V is TRBV10-2; unclear D gene. V lost 6 bases, J lost 0 bases, and 5 bases lay in between. The V gene's germline CDR1 is WSHSY and CDR2 SAAADI. This CDR3 has 12 residues. The CDR3 spells CASRTVNTEAFF. DNA of the CDR3: TGCGCCAGCAGGACCGTGAACACTGAAGCTTTCTTT.

V and J are TRBV7-8 and TRBJ1-4, with no clear D. The CDR3 has 13 amino acids. Germline lookup yields CDR1 SGHVS and CDR2 FQNEAQ. V shed 3 bases and J shed 8 bases, with 10 bases lying between them. The CDR3 reads CASSLLRFEKLFF. In DNA, the CDR3 is TGTGCCAGCAGCTTGCTTCGTTTCGAAAAACTGTTTTTT.

CDR3 loop: CATSRDAGARNQPQHF. The CDR3 region has the DNA TGTGCCACCAGCAGAGATGCGGGGGCAAGGAATCAGCCCCAGCATTTT. The V and J genes are TRBV15 and TRBJ1-5; D perhaps matches TRBD1 (6 bases). CDR1 and CDR2 from the germline V gene are LNHNV and YYDKDF (reference sequence). V lost 0 bases, J lost 4 bases, and 13 bases lay in between. The CDR3 totals 16 residues.

This clonotype was seen repeatedly, ten times or more. The gene calls are TRBV5-6 and TRBJ2-7, with D perhaps TRBD1 or TRBD2 (5 bases each). With 4 bases removed from V and 2 bases from J, the gap between germline ends came to 16 bases. Germline V lookup: CDR1 SGHDT, CDR2 YYEEEE. The CDR3 length is 15 residues. The CDR3: CASSLSGGFPYEQYF. As DNA, the CDR3 is TGTGCCAGCAGCCTAAGTGGGGGTTTCCCCTACGAGCAGTACTTC. Looking up the rest from reference TRBV5-6 and TRBJ2-7 gives the full variable domain: DAGVTQSPTHLIKTRGQQVTLRCSPKSGHDTVSWYQQALGQGPQFIFQYYEEEERQRGNFPDRFSGHQFPNYSSELNVNALLLGDSALYLCASSLSGGFPYEQYFGPGTRLTVT.

This clonotype was found many times. The chain employs TRBV12-3 or TRBV12-4 and TRBJ2-1; D call uncertain. The CDR3 is 13 amino acids. With 2 bases removed from V and 10 bases from J, the gap between germline ends came to 12 bases. The CDR3 is CASSLLVPWEQFF. CDR3 nucleotide sequence: TGTGCCAGCAGTTTATTGGTACCTTGGGAGCAGTTCTTC.

This chain connects TRBV11-1 to TRBJ2-7, with 12 bases that match TRBD2. The CDR3 runs to 19 residues. The V gene end was trimmed by 4 bases and the J gene end by 0 bases; junction bases not matched to a gene: 13. Germline lookup yields CDR1 SGHAT and CDR2 FQDESV (reference sequence). The CDR3 region has the DNA TGTGCCAGCAGCTCCTCTACACTAGCGGGGGGCCCCTCCTCCTACGAGCAGTACGTC. As protein: CASSSSTLAGGPSSYEQYV.

CDR3 in DNA: TGCAGCGCTGGAGACCGCGGGAGAGGGTACGAGCAGTACTTC. This sequence encodes CSAGDRGRGYEQYF. The rearrangement uses TRBV29-1 and TRBJ2-7, with 7 bases lining up with TRBD2. This CDR3 has 14 amino acids. Trimming cost V 7 bases and J 4 bases; bases outside gene matches: 13. Germline V gene lookup returns CDR1 SQVTM and CDR2 ANQGSEA.

This clonotype was detected a few times. The chain is built from TRBV29-1 and TRBJ2-5, with D perhaps given as TRBD1 or TRBD2 (6 bases each). CDR3 length: 13 residues. Germline CDR1 and CDR2: SQVTM and ANQGSEA. Trimming took 3 bases from V and 1 from J, leaving 9 bases between them. CDR3 bases: TGCAGCGTTGAGCGGGACACCCAAGAGACCCAGTACTTC. Translation gives CSVERDTQETQYF.

This clonotype was observed many times. The V call is TRBV20-1, the J call TRBJ2-3; the match to TRBD2 covers 7 bases. The CDR3 has 15 residues. V dropped 5 bases and J dropped 0; count of bases not matched to a gene: 8. The germline CDR1 and CDR2 sequences are DFQATT and SNEGSKA (reference sequence). CDR3 loop: CSALRTRTSTDTQYF. DNA for the CDR3: TGCAGTGCTTTACGGACTAGAACTAGCACAGATACGCAGTATTTT.

As regards this clonotype: Compared with germline, one end of the junction differs, possibly owing to a read error. The genes are TRBV12-3 or TRBV12-4 and TRBJ2-7, with 7 bases fitting TRBD2. The CDR3 runs to 18 residues. The CDR3 loop is CTSSEKRAGQGKNYEQYF. The CDR3 DNA follows: TGTACCAGCAGCGAAAAGAGAGCGGGGCAGGGCAAAAACTACGAGCAGTACTTC.

The rearrangement uses TRBV4-2 and TRBJ2-1; perhaps TRBD2 as D (6 bases). Germline CDR1 is LGHNA and CDR2 is YNFKEQ. This CDR3 has 15 residues. The germline V and J ends were trimmed by 3 bases and 2 bases, with 11 bases remaining between them. For the CDR3, the DNA is TGTGCCAGCAGCCACGGGACGGGAGCCTACAATGAGCAGTTCTTC. This encodes CASSHGTGAYNEQFF.

The gene calls are TRBV20-1 and TRBJ1-4, with D possibly TRBD1 on 5 matching bases. Trimming shortened V by 6 bases and J by 7 bases, and 21 bases separated the two germline ends. CDR3 length: 15 residues. CDR1 is DFQATT and CDR2 is SNEGSKA in the germline V gene (reference sequence). The CDR3 sequence: CSARTGVLVREKLFF. The DNA for the CDR3 is TGCAGTGCCAGGACGGGGGTGCTGGTCCGTGAAAAACTGTTTTTT.

This clonotype has ten or more counts. The CDR3, as DNA: TGTGCCAGCAGTTTATATTCCCTAGGGAAGACCCAGTACTTC. Translated, it gives CASSLYSLGKTQYF. The V call is TRBV12-3 or TRBV12-4, the J call TRBJ2-5; D remains unclear. CDR3 length: 14 amino acids. V was pared by 2 bases and J by 6 bases, with 13 bases between.